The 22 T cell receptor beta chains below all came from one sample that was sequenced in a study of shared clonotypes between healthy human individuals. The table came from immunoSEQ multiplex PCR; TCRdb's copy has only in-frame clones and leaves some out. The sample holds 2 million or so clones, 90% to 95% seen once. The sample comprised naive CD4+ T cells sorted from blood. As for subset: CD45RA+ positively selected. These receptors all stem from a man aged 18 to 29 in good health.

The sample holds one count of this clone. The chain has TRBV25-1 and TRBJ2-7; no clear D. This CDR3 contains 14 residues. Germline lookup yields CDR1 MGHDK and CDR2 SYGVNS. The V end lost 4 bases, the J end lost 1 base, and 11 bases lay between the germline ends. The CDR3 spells CASSGIVHSYEQYF. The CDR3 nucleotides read TGTGCCAGCAGTGGGATTGTGCATTCCTACGAGCAGTACTTC.

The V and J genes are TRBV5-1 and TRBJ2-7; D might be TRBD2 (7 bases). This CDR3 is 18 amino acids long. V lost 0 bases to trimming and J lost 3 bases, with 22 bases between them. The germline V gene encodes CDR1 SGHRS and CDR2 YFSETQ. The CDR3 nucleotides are TGCGCCAGCAGCTTGGCTCCCGCGGGAGACAGGATGGGCTACGAGCAGTACTTC. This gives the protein CASSLAPAGDRMGYEQYF.

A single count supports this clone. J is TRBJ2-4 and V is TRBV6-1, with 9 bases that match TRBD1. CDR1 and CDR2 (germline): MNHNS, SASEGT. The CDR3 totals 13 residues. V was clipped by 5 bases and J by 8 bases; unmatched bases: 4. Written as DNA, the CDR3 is TGTGCCAGCAGTACAGGGGGCGCGGACATTCAGTACTTC. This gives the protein CASSTGGADIQYF.

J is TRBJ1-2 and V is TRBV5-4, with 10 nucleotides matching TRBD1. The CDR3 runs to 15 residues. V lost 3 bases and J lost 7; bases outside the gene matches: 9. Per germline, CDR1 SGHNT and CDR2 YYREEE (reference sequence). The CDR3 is CASSSPGTGALGYTF. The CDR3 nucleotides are TGTGCCAGCAGCTCACCGGGGACAGGGGCGCTTGGCTACACCTTC.

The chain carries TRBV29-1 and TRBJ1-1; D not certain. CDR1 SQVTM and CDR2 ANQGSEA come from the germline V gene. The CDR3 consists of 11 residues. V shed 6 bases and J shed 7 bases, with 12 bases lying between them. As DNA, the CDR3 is TGCAGCGTCCCTGATAGGAGTGAAGCTTTCTTT. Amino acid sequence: CSVPDRSEAFF.

The CDR3 nucleotides read TGCGCCAGCAGCCGGACTAGCGGGCCTTACAATGAGCAGTTCTTC. It yields the protein CASSRTSGPYNEQFF. The chain employs TRBV5-1 and TRBJ2-1; 11 bases match TRBD2. The V gene's germline CDR1 is SGHRS and CDR2 YFSETQ. V lost 4 bases, J lost 4 bases, and 4 bases stayed unmatched. This CDR3 has 15 amino acids.

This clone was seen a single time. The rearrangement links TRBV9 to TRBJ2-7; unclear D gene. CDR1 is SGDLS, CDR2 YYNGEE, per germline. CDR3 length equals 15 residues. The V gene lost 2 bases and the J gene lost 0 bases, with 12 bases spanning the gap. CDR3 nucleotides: TGTGCCAGCAGCGTTTCTCCCGTGAGCTCCTACGAGCAGTACTTC. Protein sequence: CASSVSPVSSYEQYF.

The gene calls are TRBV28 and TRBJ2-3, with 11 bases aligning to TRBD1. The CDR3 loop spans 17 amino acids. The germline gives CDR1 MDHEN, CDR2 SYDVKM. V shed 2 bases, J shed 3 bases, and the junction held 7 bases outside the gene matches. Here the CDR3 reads CASSLLKGQGATDTQYF. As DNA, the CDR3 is TGTGCCAGCAGTTTACTAAAAGGACAGGGGGCAACAGATACGCAGTATTTT.

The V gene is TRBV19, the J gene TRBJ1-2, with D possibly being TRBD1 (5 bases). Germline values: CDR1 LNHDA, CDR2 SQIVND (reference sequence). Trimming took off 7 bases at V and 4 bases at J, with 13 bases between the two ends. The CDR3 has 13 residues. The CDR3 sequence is CASTLGGTYGYTF. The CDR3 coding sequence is TGTGCCAGTACCCTGGGGGGAACCTATGGCTACACCTTC.

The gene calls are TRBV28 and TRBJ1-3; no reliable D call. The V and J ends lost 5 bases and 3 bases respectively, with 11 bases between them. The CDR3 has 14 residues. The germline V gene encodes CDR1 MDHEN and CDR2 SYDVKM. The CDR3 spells CASSGWTSGNTIYF. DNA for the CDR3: TGTGCCAGCAGTGGATGGACCAGTGGAAACACCATATATTTT.

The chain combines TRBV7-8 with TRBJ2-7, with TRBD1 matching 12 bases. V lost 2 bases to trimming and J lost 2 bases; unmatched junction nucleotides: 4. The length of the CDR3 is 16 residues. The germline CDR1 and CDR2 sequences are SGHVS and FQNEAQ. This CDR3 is CASSLRGQGAAYEQYF. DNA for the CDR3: TGTGCCAGCAGCTTACGGGGACAGGGGGCTGCCTACGAGCAGTACTTC.

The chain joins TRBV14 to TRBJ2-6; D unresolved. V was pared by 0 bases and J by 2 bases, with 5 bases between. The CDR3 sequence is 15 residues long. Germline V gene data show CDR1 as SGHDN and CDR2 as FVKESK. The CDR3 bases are TGTGCCAGCAGCCAAGATCATCCTGGGGCCAACGTCCTGACTTTC. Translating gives CASSQDHPGANVLTF.

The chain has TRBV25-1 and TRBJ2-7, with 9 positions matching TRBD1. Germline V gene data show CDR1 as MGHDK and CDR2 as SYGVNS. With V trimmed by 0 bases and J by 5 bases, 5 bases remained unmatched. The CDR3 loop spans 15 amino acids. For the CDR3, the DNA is TGTGCCAGCAGTGAATACCGGACAGGGGTGGACGAGCAGTACTTC. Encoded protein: CASSEYRTGVDEQYF.

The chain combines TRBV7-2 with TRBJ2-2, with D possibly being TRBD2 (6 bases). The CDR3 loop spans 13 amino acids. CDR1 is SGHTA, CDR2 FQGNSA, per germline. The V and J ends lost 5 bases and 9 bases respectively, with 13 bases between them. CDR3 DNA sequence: TGTGCCAGCAGCCTCCCGGGACTTTGGGAGCTGTTTTTT. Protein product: CASSLPGLWELFF.

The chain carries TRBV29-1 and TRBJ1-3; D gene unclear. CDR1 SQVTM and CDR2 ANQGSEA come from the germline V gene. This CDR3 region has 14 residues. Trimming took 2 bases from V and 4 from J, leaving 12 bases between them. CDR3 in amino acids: CSVEYEGKGNTIYF. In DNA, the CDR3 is TGCAGCGTTGAATATGAGGGAAAAGGAAACACCATATATTTT.

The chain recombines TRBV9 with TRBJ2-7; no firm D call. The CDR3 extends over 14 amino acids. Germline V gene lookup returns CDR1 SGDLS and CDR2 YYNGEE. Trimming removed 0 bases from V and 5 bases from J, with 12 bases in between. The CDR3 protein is CASSVGEDRHEQYF. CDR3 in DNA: TGTGCCAGCAGCGTAGGAGAGGATCGGCACGAGCAGTACTTC.

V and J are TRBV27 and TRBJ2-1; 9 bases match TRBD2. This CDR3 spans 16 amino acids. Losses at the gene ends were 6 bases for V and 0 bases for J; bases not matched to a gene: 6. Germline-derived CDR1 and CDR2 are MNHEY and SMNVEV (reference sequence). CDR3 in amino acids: CASRPSSGVSYNEQFF. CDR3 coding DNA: TGTGCCAGCAGACCCTCTAGCGGGGTCTCCTACAATGAGCAGTTCTTC.

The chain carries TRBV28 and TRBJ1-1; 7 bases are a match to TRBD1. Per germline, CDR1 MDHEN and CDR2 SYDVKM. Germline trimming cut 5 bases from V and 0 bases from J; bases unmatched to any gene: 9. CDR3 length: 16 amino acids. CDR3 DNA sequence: TGTGCCAGCAGTCCGTACAGGGGTCTCCTGAACACTGAAGCTTTCTTT. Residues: CASSPYRGLLNTEAFF.

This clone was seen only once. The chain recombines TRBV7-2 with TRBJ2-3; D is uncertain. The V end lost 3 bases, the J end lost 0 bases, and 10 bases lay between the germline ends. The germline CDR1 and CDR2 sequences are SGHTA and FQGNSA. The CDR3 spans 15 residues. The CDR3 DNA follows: TGTGCCAGCAGCTTGGGCAGAATTAGCACAGATACGCAGTATTTT. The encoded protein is CASSLGRISTDTQYF. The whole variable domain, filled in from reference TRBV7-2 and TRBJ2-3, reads GAGVSQSPSNKVTEKGKDVELRCDPISGHTALYWYRQSLGQGLEFLIYFQGNSAPDKSGLPSDRFSAERTGGSVSTLTIQRTQQEDSAVYLCASSLGRISTDTQYFGPGTRLTVL.

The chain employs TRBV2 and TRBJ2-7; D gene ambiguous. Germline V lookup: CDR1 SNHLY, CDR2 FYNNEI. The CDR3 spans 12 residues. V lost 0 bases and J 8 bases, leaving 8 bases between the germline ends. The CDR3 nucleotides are TGTGCCAGCAGTGAAGCGGGTCTGAAGCAGTACTTC. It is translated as CASSEAGLKQYF.

DNA of the CDR3: TGTGCCAGCAGCGCAGAGCCCTCCTATAATTCACCCCTCCACTTT. Amino acids: CASSAEPSYNSPLHF. The rearrangement uses TRBV9 and TRBJ1-6; unclear D gene. The CDR3 runs 15 residues. Germline V gene lookup returns CDR1 SGDLS and CDR2 YYNGEE. Trimming removed 3 bases at V and 0 bases at J, with 7 bases between.

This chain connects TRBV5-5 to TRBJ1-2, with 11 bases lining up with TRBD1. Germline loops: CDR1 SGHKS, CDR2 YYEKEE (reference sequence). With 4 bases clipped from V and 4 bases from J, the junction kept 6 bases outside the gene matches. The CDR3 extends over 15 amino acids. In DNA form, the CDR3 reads TGTGCCAGCAGCCCTCGGACAGGGGGCGCCTATGGCTACACCTTC. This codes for CASSPRTGGAYGYTF.